These 18 T cell receptor beta chains were sequenced from one sample in a study of blood T cell repertoires in COVID-19. Only in-frame clones appear in the TCRdb table, and some are missing; sequencing was by immunoSEQ multiplex PCR. This table has 410,000 or so clones, about 91% appearing once. Sequencing used peripheral blood. The receptors here all came from a woman between 40 and 55 years old with COVID-19, enrolled during active disease.

The chain employs TRBV19 and TRBJ2-7; weak D call: TRBD1 (6 bases). With 5 bases removed from V and 2 bases from J, the gap between germline ends came to 13 bases. This CDR3 is built from 14 residues. Germline V gives CDR1 LNHDA, CDR2 SQIVND (reference sequence). In DNA form, the CDR3 reads TGTGCCAGTAGTCCATCGACAGGACCCTACGAGCAGTACTTC. Translated: CASSPSTGPYEQYF.

J is TRBJ1-2 and V is TRBV7-9; TRBD1 might be the D (6 bases). Germline V lookup: CDR1 SEHNR, CDR2 FQNEAQ (reference sequence). V lost 2 bases and J lost 4, with 11 bases in between. CDR3 length: 14 residues. For the CDR3, the DNA is TGTGCCAGCAGCTTAAAACAGGGCAGCTATGGCTACACCTTC. This codes for CASSLKQGSYGYTF.

This rearrangement joins TRBV4-2 to TRBJ1-2; 7 positions match TRBD1. V shed 4 bases and J 4 bases; nucleotides not matched to a gene: 12. The germline CDR1 and CDR2 sequences are LGHNA and YNFKEQ. There are 16 residues in the CDR3. The CDR3 DNA follows: TGTGCCAGCAGCCCCCGGGGCAGGGGGTCGAGCTATGGCTACACCTTC. Its protein product is CASSPRGRGSSYGYTF.

The chain recombines TRBV4-3 with TRBJ1-1; 7 positions match TRBD1. Germline V CDR1 and CDR2: LGHNA, YSLEER. Trimming at V came to 4 bases and at J to 1 base, leaving 0 bases not matched to a gene. The CDR3 has 13 residues. As DNA, the CDR3 is TGCGCCAGCAGCCGGGACAGGAACACTGAAGCTTTCTTT. Translating it yields CASSRDRNTEAFF.

The rearrangement joins TRBV2 to TRBJ2-2, with D maybe TRBD1 (6 bases). The CDR3 sequence is 14 residues long. The germline V gene encodes CDR1 SNHLY and CDR2 FYNNEI. V gave up 7 bases and J gave up 2 bases, with 11 bases separating them. The CDR3 nucleotides read TGTGCCAGCATGACGGGACACAACACCGGGGAGCTGTTTTTT. Protein sequence: CASMTGHNTGELFF.

The chain is built from TRBV30 and TRBJ2-1; D is unclear. The V gene's germline CDR1 is GTSNPN and CDR2 SVGIG (reference sequence). Trimming took off 4 bases at V and 5 bases at J, with 12 bases between the two ends. There are 13 residues in the CDR3. For the CDR3, the DNA is TGTGCCTGGAATCTAGGTTTGGACAATGAGCAGTTCTTC. Amino acid sequence: CAWNLGLDNEQFF. Variable domain in full (rest from reference TRBV30 and TRBJ2-1): SQTIHQWPATLVQPVGSPLSLECTVEGTSNPNLYWYRQAAGRGLQLLFYSVGIGQISSEVPQNLSASRPQDRQFILSSKKLLLSDSGFYLCAWNLGLDNEQFFGPGTRLTVL.

The chain is built from TRBV9 and TRBJ1-3, with TRBD1 matching 7 bases. V gave up 0 bases and J gave up 0 bases; unmatched junction bases: 12. This CDR3 has 19 amino acids. Germline V gives CDR1 SGDLS, CDR2 YYNGEE. This CDR3 is CASSVGVQGLASSGNTIYF. CDR3 sequence (DNA): TGTGCCAGCAGCGTAGGGGTACAGGGGTTGGCAAGCTCTGGAAACACCATATATTTT. Full variable domain (outside the CDR3, taken from reference TRBV9 and TRBJ1-3): DSGVTQTPKHLITATGQRVTLRCSPRSGDLSVYWYQQSLDQGLQFLIQYYNGEERAKGNILERFSAQQFPDLHSELNLSSLELGDSALYFCASSVGVQGLASSGNTIYFGEGSWLTVV.

This clone was counted between two and nine times. This chain connects TRBV18 to TRBJ1-2, with a tentative D call TRBD1 (6 bases). Germline V gene data show CDR1 as KGHSH and CDR2 as LQKENI. This CDR3 spans 15 amino acids. The V end lost 2 bases, the J end lost 2 bases, and 12 bases lay between the germline ends. The CDR3 sequence: CASSPVDSGNYGYTF. DNA of the CDR3: TGTGCCAGCTCACCAGTGGACAGTGGAAACTATGGCTACACCTTC. The complete variable domain, with remaining parts taken from reference TRBV18 and TRBJ1-2, reads NAGVMQNPRHLVRRRGQEARLRCSPMKGHSHVYWYRQLPEEGLKFMVYLQKENIIDESGMPKERFSAEFPKEGPSILRIQQVVRGDSAAYFCASSPVDSGNYGYTFGSGTRLTVV.

This rearrangement joins TRBV28 to TRBJ2-7, with D perhaps matching TRBD2 (5 bases). Germline-derived CDR1 and CDR2 are MDHEN and SYDVKM. The CDR3 loop spans 16 amino acids. V shed 3 bases and J shed 7 bases, with 22 bases lying between them. CDR3 residues: CASSFRGPGSWSEQYF. The CDR3 coding sequence is TGTGCCAGCAGTTTTAGAGGGCCGGGGAGCTGGAGTGAGCAGTACTTC. Full variable domain (remainder filled in from reference TRBV28 and TRBJ2-7): DVKVTQSSRYLVKRTGEKVFLECVQDMDHENMFWYRQDPGLGLRLIYFSYDVKMKEKGDIPEGYSVSREKKERFSLILESASTNQTSMYLCASSFRGPGSWSEQYFGPGTRLTVT.

V gene TRBV6-1 combines with J gene TRBJ1-5; 7 bases line up with TRBD1. V was clipped by 4 bases and J by 6 bases; unmatched bases: 15. This CDR3 comprises 17 residues. The germline V gene has CDR1 MNHNS and CDR2 SASEGT. CDR3 DNA sequence: TGTGCCAGCAGTGTCGGACAGGTGGGCATGATAAGTCAGCCCCAGCATTTT. Protein product: CASSVGQVGMISQPQHF.

The chain has TRBV29-1 and TRBJ2-1, with 10 bases fitting TRBD1. Looked up from germline, CDR1 is SQVTM and CDR2 is ANQGSEA. The CDR3 totals 14 residues. The ends lost 6 bases at V and 8 bases at J; junction bases unmatched: 10. CDR3 region: CSVVGQGSEDEQFF. CDR3 coding DNA: TGCAGCGTAGTGGGACAGGGGAGTGAGGATGAGCAGTTCTTC.

This clone appeared once. This sequence joins TRBV10-3 and TRBJ1-2, with 10 bases aligning to TRBD1. With 8 bases clipped from V and 5 bases from J, the junction kept 8 bases outside the gene matches. Germline CDR1 reads ENHRY; CDR2 reads SYGVKD. CDR3 size: 14 residues. The CDR3 spells CAIGNGTGEYGYTF. The CDR3 nucleotides read TGTGCCATCGGAAACGGGACAGGGGAATATGGCTACACCTTC.

The chain joins TRBV5-8 to TRBJ1-5; D gene unclear. V was trimmed by 3 bases and J by 13 bases, leaving 20 bases between them. Per germline, CDR1 SGHTS and CDR2 YDEGEE. The length of the CDR3 is 14 residues. CDR3 region: CASSSKPAGSVQHF. The CDR3 DNA sequence: TGTGCCAGCAGCTCAAAACCAGCGGGCAGCGTTCAGCATTTT.

Details on this clone: Other DNA sequences in this sample translate to the same CDR3. The chain combines TRBV5-1 with TRBJ1-1, with unresolved D. V shed 0 bases and J shed 1 base, with 4 bases lying between them. Looked up from germline, CDR1 is SGHRS and CDR2 is YFSETQ. This CDR3 has 13 residues. In DNA form, the CDR3 reads TGCGCCAGCAGCTTGGGCGGGAACACTGAAGCTTTCTTT. This translates into CASSLGGNTEAFF.

The chain carries TRBV11-2 and TRBJ1-3; no firm D call. The CDR3 loop spans 15 amino acids. Trimming removed 4 bases at V and 8 bases at J, with 18 bases between. Germline CDR1 is SGHAT and CDR2 is FQNNGV. This CDR3 reads CASSSPDWLGDTIYF. CDR3 bases: TGTGCCAGCAGCTCCCCGGACTGGCTCGGCGACACCATATATTTT.

The CDR3 sequence: CASSPPSGDYGYTF. DNA of the CDR3: TGTGCCAGCAGCCCCCCAAGCGGGGACTATGGCTACACCTTC. The rearrangement joins TRBV5-6 to TRBJ1-2; D gene uncertain. The CDR3 has 14 residues. CDR1 and CDR2 from the germline V gene are SGHDT and YYEEEE. The ends were cut back, 4 bases at V and 3 bases at J, with 13 bases in the middle.

CDR3 coding DNA: TGTGCCAGCAGTTACTCGAGGCTAGGGGGCACTGGCTACACCTTC. Translating gives CASSYSRLGGTGYTF. The genes are TRBV6-5 and TRBJ1-2, with 7 nucleotides matching TRBD1. Germline V gene sequence: CDR1 MNHEY, CDR2 SVGAGI. CDR3 size: 15 residues. V was pared by 0 bases and J by 7 bases, with 8 bases of the junction left unmatched.

The chain joins TRBV19 to TRBJ2-3; no clear D gene. The germline CDR1 and CDR2 sequences are LNHDA and SQIVND (reference sequence). With 6 bases removed from V and 2 bases from J, the gap between germline ends came to 9 bases. This CDR3 has 13 amino acids. CDR3 in DNA: TGTGCCAGTAGGAAACTCCCCACAGATACGCAGTATTTT. It encodes CASRKLPTDTQYF.